The clone carrying this TCR beta chain occurred a few times. Germline loops: CDR1 SNHLY, CDR2 FYNNEI. The CDR3 is 14 amino acids. V was pared by 4 bases and J by 1 base, with 8 bases between. This record belongs to a study of beta chain features in type 1 diabetes. The investigators reverse transcribed all of the isolated RNA, so they sequenced expressed TCRB transcripts. This table comes from immunoSEQ multiplex PCR, and its TCRdb copy is limited to in-frame clones, with some not included. The profile shows more than 300,000 clones, over 10% of them singletons. This TCR came from a man in his late teens or twenties in good health. The sequenced sample was naive CD4+ T cells from blood. The chain uses TRBV2 and TRBJ1-5, with no clear D. In DNA, the CDR3 is TGTGCCAGCAGTGCTGACTTGAGCAATCAGCCCCAGCATTTT. Its protein product is CASSADLSNQPQHF.